This T cell receptor beta chain was sequenced during a study of regulatory T cells in long-lasting Graves disease. Study overall: Persistent cases took antithyroid drugs over 5 years and stayed TSH receptor antibody positive.

V lost 5 bases, J lost 3 bases, and 13 bases lay in between. Germline CDR1 MDHEN, CDR2 SYDVKM. This CDR3 has 14 amino acids. This clonotype has more than one count but fewer than ten. Antigen unknown. Study findings and constraints: Persistent Graves' patients showed less TCR diversity than newly diagnosed patients showed. Gene preferences differed: TRBV28, TRBJ1-2, TRBJ2-5 in persistent cases.

As to time point: persistent/refractory GD, antithyroid drugs over 5 years with positive TRAb. Isolated PBMC RNA provided the starting material for the TCR library. American Thyroid Association guidelines defined Graves' disease diagnosis. Arm-PCR with iRepertoire HTBI primers amplified the CDR3 regions for these TCR beta libraries. A single record per CDR3 protein comes from TCRdb applying MiXCR to the multiplex PCR reads. The table includes 600,000 to 800,000 distinct CDR3 sequences, around 30% detected once. The source material was peripheral blood mononuclear cells (PBMCs), sampled when the disease was refractory, from a patient treated with antithyroid drugs. This rearrangement joins TRBV28 to TRBJ1-1, with D uncertain. The sequence was obtained from a female donor with Graves disease. DNA of the CDR3: TGTGCCAGCAGTCGTCACCTTGAGGACACTGAAGCTTTCTTT. This gives the protein CASSRHLEDTEAFF.